This T cell receptor beta chain derives from a study of PD-L1 blockade in urothelial cancer. Across the whole study: Of prior chemotherapy regimens, patients had received between 0 and 3. T cells numbered a median of roughly 150,000 in the blood samples.

Study-wide results and limits: Having blood TCR clonality under the median before treatment predicted better survival.

Time point defined: pretreatment peripheral blood. As to this clone: Its antigen remains unknown.

Germline CDR1 and CDR2: SGHVS and FQNEAQ. The CDR3 extends over 17 amino acids. V trimming: 4 bases; J trimming: 0 bases; junction bases outside the gene matches: 8. Spiked synthetic TCR analogs estimated absolute template abundance per PCR. The protocol was immunoSEQ multiplex PCR, while the TCRdb copy is restricted to in-frame clones and leaves out a portion. Of about 38,000 clones listed, just under 85% are singletons. This specimen was PBMCs, taken around atezolizumab (anti-PD-L1) treatment. The genes are TRBV7-8 and TRBJ2-3, with TRBD2 matching over 9 bases. This sequence originates from a man older than 75 with urothelial cancer. The CDR3 nucleotides are TGTGCCAGCAGCTCGACAGGCGGGAGGGAGAGCACAGATACGCAGTATTTT. This codes for CASSSTGGRESTDTQYF. Based on the CDR3 plus reference TRBV7-8 and TRBJ2-3, the full variable domain is GAGVSQSPRYKVAKRGQDVALRCDPISGHVSLFWYQQALGQGPEFLTYFQNEAQLDKSGLPSDRFFAERPEGSVSTLKIQRTQQEDSAVYLCASSSTGGRESTDTQYFGPGTRLTVL.